These 19 T cell receptor beta chains share one sample of origin, sequenced in a study of T cell repertoires in cytomegalovirus infection. TCRdb reprocessed the reads with MiXCR, giving one entry per CDR3 protein. The table lists about 260,000 distinct CDR3 sequences, around 15% of them singletons. Sequenced sample: PBMCs. These receptors all stem from a human donor in good health (CMV status not recorded). Some clones in this sample may be carry-over from other donors' samples.

V is TRBV20-1 and J is TRBJ1-5; 7 bases agree with TRBD1. Per the germline V gene, CDR1 is DFQATT and CDR2 is SNEGSKA (reference sequence). With V trimmed by 6 bases and J by 6 bases, 17 bases remained unmatched. The CDR3 runs to 16 residues. The chain's CDR3 is CSALWDRHRHFQPQHF. For the CDR3, the DNA is TGCAGTGCCTTATGGGACAGACATCGCCATTTTCAGCCCCAGCATTTT.

V and J are TRBV6-4 and TRBJ2-3, with TRBD2 matching 12 bases. The CDR3 consists of 17 residues. Germline V lookup: CDR1 MRHNA, CDR2 SNTAGT. The trim removed 0 bases at V and 7 bases at J, leaving 8 bases unmatched. The CDR3 sequence: CASSDSASGGALNTQYF. The CDR3 DNA reads as TGTGCCAGCAGTGACTCCGCTAGCGGGGGGGCCCTAAATACGCAGTATTTT.

The chain is built from TRBV20-1 and TRBJ1-2; TRBD1 matches at 9 bases. This CDR3 is built from 14 residues. The V gene's germline CDR1 is DFQATT and CDR2 SNEGSKA (reference sequence). The trim removed 4 bases at V and 4 bases at J, leaving 7 bases unmatched. CDR3 loop: CSANPGTGTYGYTF. For the CDR3, the DNA is TGCAGTGCTAACCCCGGGACAGGGACCTATGGCTACACCTTC.

The chain combines TRBV6-5 with TRBJ2-6, with no clear D. This CDR3 has 15 residues. V was clipped by 5 bases and J by 0 bases, with 8 bases between them. Per the germline V gene, CDR1 is MNHEY and CDR2 is SVGAGI. The CDR3 is CASSRWSSGANVLTF. For the CDR3, the DNA is TGTGCCAGCAGTCGATGGAGCTCTGGGGCCAACGTCCTGACTTTC.

This clonotype has ten or more counts. V is TRBV7-2 and J is TRBJ1-6; D gene ambiguous. From germline, CDR1 is SGHTA and CDR2 FQGNSA. There are 15 residues in the CDR3. Trimming took 5 bases from V and 9 from J, leaving 17 bases between them. Written as DNA, the CDR3 is TGTGCCAGCAGCCCAAGCCGGGGATATGGTTCACCCCTCCACTTT. Translating gives CASSPSRGYGSPLHF. Drawing the rest from reference TRBV7-2 and TRBJ1-6, the complete variable domain is GAGVSQSPSNKVTEKGKDVELRCDPISGHTALYWYRQSLGQGLEFLIYFQGNSAPDKSGLPSDRFSAERTGGSVSTLTIQRTQQEDSAVYLCASSPSRGYGSPLHFGNGTRLTVT.

This clonotype was picked up a small number of times. The chain uses TRBV6-6 and TRBJ2-1, with unresolved D. The CDR3 contains 15 residues. The V end lost 4 bases, the J end lost 6 bases, and 16 bases lay between the germline ends. In germline, CDR1 is MNHNY, CDR2 SVGAGI (reference sequence). This CDR3 is CASSFPVGISNEQFF. CDR3 nucleotide sequence: TGTGCCAGCAGTTTCCCCGTGGGAATTAGCAATGAGCAGTTCTTC.

This chain links TRBV5-1 with TRBJ1-1; D remains ambiguous. The CDR3 spans 11 residues. CDR1 is SGHRS and CDR2 is YFSETQ in the germline V gene. The V end was cut by 9 bases, the J end by 6 bases, with 12 bases between. DNA for the CDR3: TGCGCCACCCGAGAGGGCGCTGAAGCTTTCTTT. Translated: CATREGAEAFF.

The gene calls are TRBV11-2 and TRBJ1-2; the D gene is possibly TRBD1 (6 bases). Per the germline V gene, CDR1 is SGHAT and CDR2 is FQNNGV. V lost 5 bases to trimming and J lost 7 bases, with 14 bases between them. The CDR3 is 13 residues long. The CDR3 reads CASSPGGPGGYTF. CDR3 nucleotides: TGTGCCAGCAGCCCGGGGGGCCCTGGTGGCTACACCTTC.

This clonotype was counted many times. The gene calls are TRBV7-9 and TRBJ2-3, with 11 bases aligning to TRBD2. The CDR3 extends over 17 amino acids. Per the germline V gene, CDR1 is SEHNR and CDR2 is FQNEAQ (reference sequence). Germline trimming cut 5 bases from V and 6 bases from J; bases unmatched to any gene: 13. The CDR3 DNA reads TGTGCCAGCAGCCGAACTAGCGGGAGCGCCACAGCGGATACGCAGTATTTT. Translating it yields CASSRTSGSATADTQYF.

This clonotype was counted many times. V is TRBV7-9 and J is TRBJ1-2; D is undetermined. V lost 3 bases to trimming and J lost 4 bases, with 9 bases between them. CDR3 length: 13 residues. Germline V gene data show CDR1 as SEHNR and CDR2 as FQNEAQ (reference sequence). The chain's CDR3 is CASSFLSSYGYTF. The CDR3 DNA sequence: TGTGCCAGCAGCTTTCTTTCGTCCTATGGCTACACCTTC.

This clonotype has a handful of counts. The chain combines TRBV20-1 with TRBJ2-3; TRBD2 might be the D (6 bases). Looked up from germline, CDR1 is DFQATT and CDR2 is SNEGSKA (reference sequence). The CDR3 length is 14 residues. Trimming cost V 3 bases and J 3 bases, with 13 bases left between them. CDR3: CSARFGRGTDTQYF. CDR3 coding DNA: TGCAGTGCTAGGTTCGGGAGAGGAACAGATACGCAGTATTTT.

This clonotype showed up many times. The CDR3 DNA sequence: TGTGCCAGCAGCCCGCGACAGGGGGTGAGCAATCAGCCCCAGCATTTT. Protein product: CASSPRQGVSNQPQHF. The chain recombines TRBV7-2 with TRBJ1-5, with 9 bases identical to TRBD1. The CDR3 runs to 16 residues. Germline-derived CDR1 and CDR2 are SGHTA and FQGNSA. V shed 5 bases, J shed 1 base, and the junction held 6 bases outside the gene matches.

The chain recombines TRBV2 with TRBJ2-7; D is possibly TRBD1 or TRBD2 (5 bases each). The CDR3 contains 16 residues. In germline, CDR1 is SNHLY, CDR2 FYNNEI. Deletions cut 6 bases from V and 5 bases from J, with 23 bases between. The CDR3 loop reads CASSGIGTSVCHEQYF. DNA of the CDR3: TGTGCCAGCAGCGGTATCGGGACGTCGGTGTGTCACGAGCAGTACTTC.

Remarks on this clonotype: This may come from a read error, since a much larger clone is one base off. The V gene is TRBV6-2 or TRBV6-3, the J gene TRBJ2-1, with 15 bases identical to TRBD2. Germline CDR1 reads MNHEY; CDR2 reads SVGEGT. The CDR3 loop spans 13 amino acids. The CDR3 DNA reads as TGTTCCAGCAAGGGACTAGCGGGAGGTGAGCAGTTCTTC. As protein: CSSKGLAGGEQFF.

This clonotype was counted many times. The V gene is TRBV7-9, the J gene TRBJ2-1; a weak D match, TRBD2 (5 bases). Trimming pared 4 bases from V and 2 bases from J, leaving 15 bases between. The germline CDR1 and CDR2 sequences are SEHNR and FQNEAQ (reference sequence). The CDR3 spans 16 residues. CDR3 region: CASSSLGLTAYNEQFF. The CDR3 nucleotides read TGTGCCAGCAGCTCCCTAGGACTTACCGCCTACAATGAGCAGTTCTTC.

This clonotype was found a few times. The chain recombines TRBV5-6 with TRBJ2-6; 9 nucleotides match TRBD1. The CDR3 is 21 amino acids. The junction had 19 bases not matched to a gene; V was cut back by 4 bases and J by 2 bases. In germline, CDR1 is SGHDT, CDR2 YYEEEE. DNA of the CDR3: TGTGCCAGCAGCCCAGAAGGACGGGGGACAGGGTTAGCGACTGGGGCCAACGTCCTGACTTTC. It specifies CASSPEGRGTGLATGANVLTF.

The chain recombines TRBV29-1 with TRBJ2-2, with D uncertain. The germline V gene encodes CDR1 SQVTM and CDR2 ANQGSEA. Trimming pared 4 bases from V and 0 bases from J, leaving 9 bases between. The CDR3 is made up of 14 amino acids. CDR3 in amino acids: CSVGEGSNTGELFF. As DNA, the CDR3 is TGCAGCGTTGGTGAAGGGTCGAACACCGGGGAGCTGTTTTTT.

This clonotype was detected ten times or more. The chain joins TRBV7-2 to TRBJ2-7, with a possible D match to TRBD2 (5 bases). The CDR3 has 14 residues. Trimming shortened V by 2 bases and J by 2 bases, and 10 bases separated the two germline ends. Germline V lookup: CDR1 SGHTA, CDR2 FQGNSA. As DNA, the CDR3 is TGTGCCAGCAGCTTACTAGCTCAAGCCTACGAGCAGTACTTC. It is translated as CASSLLAQAYEQYF.

This clonotype has ten or more counts. The CDR3 protein is CSARNPRTSGSTDTQYF. The DNA for the CDR3 is TGCAGTGCTAGAAACCCCCGGACTAGCGGTAGCACAGATACGCAGTATTTT. The chain uses TRBV20-1 and TRBJ2-3; 10 nucleotides agree with TRBD2. CDR1 DFQATT and CDR2 SNEGSKA come from the germline V gene (reference sequence). The ends lost 2 bases at V and 0 bases at J; junction bases unmatched: 8. CDR3 length equals 17 residues.